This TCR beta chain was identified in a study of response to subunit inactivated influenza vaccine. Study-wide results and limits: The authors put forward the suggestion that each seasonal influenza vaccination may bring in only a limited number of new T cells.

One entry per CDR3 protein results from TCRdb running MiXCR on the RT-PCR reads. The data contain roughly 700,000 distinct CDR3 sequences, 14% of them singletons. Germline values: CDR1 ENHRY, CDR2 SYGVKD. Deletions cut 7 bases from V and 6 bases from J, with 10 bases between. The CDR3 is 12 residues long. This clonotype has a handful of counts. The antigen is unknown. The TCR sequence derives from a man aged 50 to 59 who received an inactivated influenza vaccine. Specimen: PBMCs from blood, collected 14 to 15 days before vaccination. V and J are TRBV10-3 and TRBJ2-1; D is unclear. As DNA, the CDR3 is TGTGCCATCAATGGGGATGCCAATGAGCAGTTCTTC. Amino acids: CAINGDANEQFF.